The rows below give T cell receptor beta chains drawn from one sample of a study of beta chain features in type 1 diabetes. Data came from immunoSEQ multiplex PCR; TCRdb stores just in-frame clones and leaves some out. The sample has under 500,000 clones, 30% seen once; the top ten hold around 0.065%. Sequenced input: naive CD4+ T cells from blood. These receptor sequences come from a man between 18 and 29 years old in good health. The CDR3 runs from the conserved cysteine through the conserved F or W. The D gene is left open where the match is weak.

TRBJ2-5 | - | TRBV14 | CASSQGGGPSIGETQYF
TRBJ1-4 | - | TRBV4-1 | CASSQWTASNEKLFF
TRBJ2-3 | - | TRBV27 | CASSLTVGPDTQYF
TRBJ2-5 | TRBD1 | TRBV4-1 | CASSHPGQLQETQYF
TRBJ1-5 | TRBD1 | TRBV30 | CAWSRTGAHQPQHF
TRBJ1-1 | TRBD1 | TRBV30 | CAWSQDRRNTEAFF
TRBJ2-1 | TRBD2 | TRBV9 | CASSKTSGGYNEQFF
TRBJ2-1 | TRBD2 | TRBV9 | CASSVTSGRTNEQFF
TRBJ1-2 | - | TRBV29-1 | CSVEPGDREGYTF
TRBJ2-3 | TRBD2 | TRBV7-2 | CASRLAGGVGTDTQYF
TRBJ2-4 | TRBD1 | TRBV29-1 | CSVVSGGAKNIQYF
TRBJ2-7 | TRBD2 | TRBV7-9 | CASTPSGAHEQYF